What follows are 13 T cell receptor beta chains derived from one specimen sequenced in a study of OX40 agonist ivuxolimab in advanced cancers. Assay used: immunoSEQ multiplex PCR; TCRdb lists only in-frame clones, some missing. The sample contains tens of thousands of clones, roughly 76% of which appear only once. The input for sequencing was CD4+ or CD8+ T cells sorted from blood, taken in a trial of the OX40 agonist ivuxolimab. The receptor set was obtained from an adult with an advanced solid tumor such as melanoma, head and neck, liver or kidney cancer.

This clone was found a few times. The chain employs TRBV2 and TRBJ2-7; D uncertain. The V gene's germline CDR1 is SNHLY and CDR2 FYNNEI. CDR3 size: 14 residues. Trimming removed 4 bases from V and 5 bases from J, with 15 bases in between. The CDR3 loop reads CASSATLLLDEQYF. CDR3 DNA sequence: TGTGCCAGCAGTGCGACACTCCTTTTGGACGAGCAGTACTTC.

A few counts support this clone. The chain recombines TRBV15 with TRBJ2-3; 7 bases are a match to TRBD1. This CDR3 has 15 amino acids. Losses at the gene ends were 0 bases for V and 8 bases for J; bases not matched to a gene: 8. Looked up from germline, CDR1 is LNHNV and CDR2 is YYDKDF (reference sequence). The CDR3 nucleotides are TGTGCCACCAGCAGAGATGACAGGGCGTCGGGTACGCAGTATTTT. Its protein is CATSRDDRASGTQYF.

CDR3 sequence reads: CASSFGQGLNSPLHF. DNA for the CDR3: TGTGCCAGCAGCTTCGGACAGGGGTTGAATTCACCCCTCCACTTT. The chain employs TRBV5-4 and TRBJ1-6, with TRBD1 matching 9 bases. Germline assignment: CDR1 SGHNT and CDR2 YYREEE (reference sequence). The CDR3 contains 15 residues. J lost 7 bases, V lost 2 bases, and 4 bases had no gene match.

J is TRBJ1-6 and V is TRBV30, with no clear D. Looked up from germline, CDR1 is GTSNPN and CDR2 is SVGIG (reference sequence). V lost 4 bases and J 2 bases, leaving 6 bases between the germline ends. The CDR3 is 13 amino acids. This CDR3 reads CAWKGTYNSPLHF. The CDR3 DNA follows: TGTGCCTGGAAAGGGACCTATAATTCACCCCTCCACTTT.

The V call is TRBV5-1, the J call TRBJ2-1; 11 bases map to TRBD1. With 7 bases clipped from V and 7 bases from J, the junction kept 10 bases outside the gene matches. This CDR3 region has 15 residues. Germline-derived CDR1 and CDR2 are SGHRS and YFSETQ. In nucleotides, the CDR3 is TGCGCCAGCCGCCGGACAGGGGGCTCGATTAATGAGCAGTTCTTC. Its protein is CASRRTGGSINEQFF.

This chain uses TRBV19 with TRBJ1-5, with 8 positions matching TRBD1. CDR1 is LNHDA and CDR2 is SQIVND in the germline V gene (reference sequence). CDR3 length: 14 amino acids. Germline trimming cut 5 bases from V and 4 bases from J; bases unmatched to any gene: 4. CDR3 coding DNA: TGTGCCAGTAGTCCTACAGGGGGGAATCAGCCCCAGCATTTT. It codes for CASSPTGGNQPQHF.

V gene TRBV11-2 combines with J gene TRBJ2-7; TRBD2 aligns across 11 bases. CDR3 length: 15 amino acids. The V and J ends lost 3 bases and 5 bases, in that order; junction bases with no gene match: 6. Germline V gives CDR1 SGHAT, CDR2 FQNNGV. In nucleotides, the CDR3 is TGTGCCAGCAGCTTGCAACTAGCGGGAGTAGACGAGCAGTACTTC. Translating it yields CASSLQLAGVDEQYF.

This clone was counted once. The V call is TRBV6-6, the J call TRBJ2-1, with D maybe TRBD2 (5 bases). CDR3 size: 13 residues. V was cut by 0 bases and J by 15 bases, with 15 bases left in between. In germline, CDR1 is MNHNY, CDR2 SVGAGI (reference sequence). The CDR3 region is CASSYSIGAVRFF. In DNA form, the CDR3 reads TGTGCCAGCAGTTACTCGATAGGAGCGGTTAGGTTCTTC.

This chain's CDR3 is CASPPSKDRVGEAFF. CDR3 sequence (DNA): TGTGCCAGCCCCCCTTCGAAAGACAGGGTTGGTGAAGCTTTCTTT. The chain is built from TRBV18 and TRBJ1-1, with 7 nucleotides matching TRBD1. With 8 bases clipped from V and 7 bases from J, the junction kept 16 bases outside the gene matches. Germline values: CDR1 KGHSH, CDR2 LQKENI. CDR3 length equals 15 residues.

This clone was found once. The rearrangement uses TRBV19 and TRBJ1-1, with 7 bases that match TRBD1. The germline V gene has CDR1 LNHDA and CDR2 SQIVND (reference sequence). This CDR3 has 15 residues. The V segment lost 4 bases and the J segment 11 bases; nucleotides outside the gene matches: 16. CDR3 region: CASSTRVSEGAKAFF. CDR3 in DNA: TGTGCCAGTAGTACCCGTGTGAGTGAGGGGGCTAAGGCTTTCTTT.

This sequence joins TRBV11-2 and TRBJ2-5; tentatively, D is TRBD1 or TRBD2 (6 bases each). Germline loops: CDR1 SGHAT, CDR2 FQNNGV. This CDR3 spans 14 amino acids. V lost 1 base, J lost 6 bases, and 12 bases lay in between. CDR3 residues: CASSLGEGGKTQYF. Here the CDR3 DNA reads TGTGCCAGCAGCTTAGGAGAGGGGGGCAAGACCCAGTACTTC.

Comments on this clone: Additional DNA sequences in this sample encode the identical CDR3. The chain has TRBV30 and TRBJ2-7, with D possibly TRBD2 on 5 matching bases. The V and J ends lost 0 bases and 3 bases respectively, with 12 bases between them. Per germline, CDR1 GTSNPN and CDR2 SVGIG (reference sequence). The CDR3 runs to 14 residues. The CDR3 DNA reads TGTGCCTGGAGTGTCGGAGGCGCAGGCTACGAGCAGTACTTC. Its translation is CAWSVGGAGYEQYF.

V usage is TRBV30 and J usage is TRBJ2-3; D may be TRBD1 (8 bases). Germline CDR1 is GTSNPN and CDR2 is SVGIG (reference sequence). Trimming shortened V by 3 bases and J by 4 bases, and 17 bases separated the two germline ends. The CDR3 is 15 residues long. CDR3 in amino acids: CAWRGRDRRSDTQYF. DNA for the CDR3: TGTGCCTGGAGGGGGAGGGACAGGCGGTCAGATACGCAGTATTTT.